This T cell receptor beta chain was obtained from a study of siplizumab effects on memory and regulatory T cells. Trimming pared 4 bases from V and 16 bases from J, leaving 18 bases between. Germline V CDR1 and CDR2: SGHDT, YYEEEE. This CDR3 is 12 amino acids long. Data came from immunoSEQ multiplex PCR; TCRdb stores just in-frame clones and leaves some out. The table shows 100,000 or so clones, with about 93% occurring only once. The TCR comes from a human donor in good health. This chain uses TRBV5-6 with TRBJ2-1; possible D gene TRBD2, 5 bases. The sequenced sample was Tregs sorted from blood. DNA for the CDR3: TGTGCCAGCAGCCGGACCGGACGGGGTCTTTTCTTC. Its translation: CASSRTGRGLFF.